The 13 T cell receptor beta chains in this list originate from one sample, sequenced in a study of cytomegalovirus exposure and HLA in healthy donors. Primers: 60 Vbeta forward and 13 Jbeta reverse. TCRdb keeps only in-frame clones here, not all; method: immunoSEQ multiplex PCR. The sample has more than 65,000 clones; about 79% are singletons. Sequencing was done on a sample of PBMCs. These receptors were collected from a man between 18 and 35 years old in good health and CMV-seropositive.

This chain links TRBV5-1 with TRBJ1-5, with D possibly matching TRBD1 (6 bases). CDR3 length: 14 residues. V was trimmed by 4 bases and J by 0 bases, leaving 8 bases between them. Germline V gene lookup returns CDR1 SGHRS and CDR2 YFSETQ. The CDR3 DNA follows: TGCGCCAGCAGCAAAGGGGGTAGCAATCAGCCCCAGCATTTT. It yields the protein CASSKGGSNQPQHF.

The CDR3, as DNA: TGCAGCGTTGAAGAACTACTAGAGACCCAGTACTTC. Protein sequence: CSVEELLETQYF. The rearrangement links TRBV29-1 to TRBJ2-5; D remains unclear. V lost 0 bases to trimming and J lost 4 bases, with 6 bases between them. CDR3 length: 12 amino acids. CDR1 is SQVTM and CDR2 is ANQGSEA in the germline V gene.

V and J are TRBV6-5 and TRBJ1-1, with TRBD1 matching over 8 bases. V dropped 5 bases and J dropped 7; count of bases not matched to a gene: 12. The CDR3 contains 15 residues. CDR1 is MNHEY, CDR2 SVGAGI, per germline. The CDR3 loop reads CASSRTGTGRDEAFF. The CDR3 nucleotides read TGTGCCAGCAGTAGAACCGGGACAGGTCGAGATGAAGCTTTCTTT.

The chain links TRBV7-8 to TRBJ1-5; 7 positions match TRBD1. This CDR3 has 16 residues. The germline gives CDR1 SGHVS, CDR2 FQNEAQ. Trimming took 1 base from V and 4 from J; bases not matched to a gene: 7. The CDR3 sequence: CASSLGVGQRNQPQHF. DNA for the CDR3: TGTGCCAGCAGCTTAGGTGTGGGACAGAGGAATCAGCCCCAGCATTTT. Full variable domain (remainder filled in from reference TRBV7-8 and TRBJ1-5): GAGVSQSPRYKVAKRGQDVALRCDPISGHVSLFWYQQALGQGPEFLTYFQNEAQLDKSGLPSDRFFAERPEGSVSTLKIQRTQQEDSAVYLCASSLGVGQRNQPQHFGDGTRLSIL.

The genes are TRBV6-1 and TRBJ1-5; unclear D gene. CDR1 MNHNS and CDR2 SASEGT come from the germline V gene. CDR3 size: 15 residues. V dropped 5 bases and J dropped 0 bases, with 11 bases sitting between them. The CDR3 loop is CASSLTVTSNQPQHF. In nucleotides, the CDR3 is TGTGCCAGCAGTCTAACCGTAACTAGCAATCAGCCCCAGCATTTT.

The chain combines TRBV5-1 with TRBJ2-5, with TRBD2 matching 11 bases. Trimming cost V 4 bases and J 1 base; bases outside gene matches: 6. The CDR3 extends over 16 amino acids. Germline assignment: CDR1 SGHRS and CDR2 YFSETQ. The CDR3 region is CASSGRLAGSQETQYF. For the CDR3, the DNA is TGCGCCAGCAGCGGGAGACTAGCGGGGTCCCAAGAGACCCAGTACTTC.

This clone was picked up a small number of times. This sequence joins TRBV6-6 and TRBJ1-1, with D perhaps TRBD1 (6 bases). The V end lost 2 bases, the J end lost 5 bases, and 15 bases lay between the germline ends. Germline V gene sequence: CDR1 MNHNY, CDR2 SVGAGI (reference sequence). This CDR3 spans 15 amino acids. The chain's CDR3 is CASSYPMTGKTEAFF. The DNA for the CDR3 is TGTGCCAGCAGTTACCCCATGACAGGAAAGACTGAAGCTTTCTTT.

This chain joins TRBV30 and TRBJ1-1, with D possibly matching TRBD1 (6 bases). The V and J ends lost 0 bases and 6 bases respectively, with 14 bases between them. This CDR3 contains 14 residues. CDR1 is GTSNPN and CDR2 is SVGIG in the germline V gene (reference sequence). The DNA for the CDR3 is TGTGCCTGGAGTGTACAAGGGGGTCTCGCTGAAGCTTTCTTT. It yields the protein CAWSVQGGLAEAFF.

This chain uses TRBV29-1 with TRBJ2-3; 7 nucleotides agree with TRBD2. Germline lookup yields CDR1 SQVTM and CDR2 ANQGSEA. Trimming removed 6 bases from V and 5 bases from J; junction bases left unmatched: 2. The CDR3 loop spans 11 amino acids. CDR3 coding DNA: TGCAGCGTCACTAGCGTAGATACGCAGTATTTT. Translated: CSVTSVDTQYF.

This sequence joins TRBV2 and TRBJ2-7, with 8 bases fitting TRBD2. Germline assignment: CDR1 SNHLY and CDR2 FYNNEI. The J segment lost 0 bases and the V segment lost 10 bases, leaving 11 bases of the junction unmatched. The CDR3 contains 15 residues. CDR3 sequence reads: CATLGLGGTSYEQYF. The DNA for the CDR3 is TGTGCCACTTTGGGACTAGGAGGGACCTCCTACGAGCAGTACTTC.

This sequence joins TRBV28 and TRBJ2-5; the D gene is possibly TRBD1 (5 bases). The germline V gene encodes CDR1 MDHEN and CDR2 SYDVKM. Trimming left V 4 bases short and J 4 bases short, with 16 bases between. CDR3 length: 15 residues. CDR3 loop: CASSSPPPRGETQYF. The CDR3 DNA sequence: TGTGCCAGCAGTTCTCCCCCCCCAAGGGGAGAGACCCAGTACTTC.

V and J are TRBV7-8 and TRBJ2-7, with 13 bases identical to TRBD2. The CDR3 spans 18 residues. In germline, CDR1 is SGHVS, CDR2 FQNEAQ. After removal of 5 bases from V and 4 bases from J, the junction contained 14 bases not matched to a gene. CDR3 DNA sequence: TGTGCCAGCAGCGTAGGACTAGCGGGAGAGAACTACCAATACGAGCAGTACTTC. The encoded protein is CASSVGLAGENYQYEQYF.

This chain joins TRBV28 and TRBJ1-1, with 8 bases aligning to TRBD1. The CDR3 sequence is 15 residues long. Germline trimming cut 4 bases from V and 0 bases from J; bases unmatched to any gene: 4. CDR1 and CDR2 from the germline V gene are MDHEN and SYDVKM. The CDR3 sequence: CASSSYRGLNTEAFF. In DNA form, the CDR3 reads TGTGCCAGCAGTTCGTACAGGGGGTTGAACACTGAAGCTTTCTTT.